The 3 T cell receptor beta chains presented below share a single source sample, sequenced in a study of cytomegalovirus exposure and HLA in healthy donors. Only in-frame clones appear in the TCRdb table, and some are missing; sequencing was by immunoSEQ multiplex PCR. Of about 220,000 clones in the sample, around 88% were seen once. Sequenced: PBMCs. These receptors all stem from a woman under 30 in good health and CMV-seronegative.

This rearrangement joins TRBV6-6 to TRBJ1-4; D uncertain. Per germline, CDR1 MNHNY and CDR2 SVGAGI (reference sequence). V was shortened by 0 bases and J by 5 bases, with 10 bases between the two germline ends. This CDR3 has 15 amino acids. The DNA of the CDR3 is TGTGCCAGCAGTTACTCGCTCGGAGGAAATGAAAAACTGTTTTTT. It specifies CASSYSLGGNEKLFF.

The V gene is TRBV5-1, the J gene TRBJ1-4; D call uncertain. Germline CDR1 and CDR2: SGHRS and YFSETQ. Between the trimmed V and J ends, which lost 4 bases and 4 bases, there was a span of 20 bases. The CDR3 runs to 17 residues. CDR3 residues: CASSPGVGPVGNEKLFF. Written as DNA, the CDR3 is TGCGCCAGCAGCCCGGGTGTAGGTCCCGTTGGTAATGAAAAACTGTTTTTT.

The V call is TRBV5-5, the J call TRBJ2-7, with 10 bases aligning to TRBD1. CDR1 is SGHKS and CDR2 is YYEKEE in the germline V gene (reference sequence). The V and J ends lost 0 bases and 3 bases, in that order; junction bases with no gene match: 6. The CDR3 runs 16 residues. CDR3 DNA sequence: TGTGCCAGCAGCTTGGGTACTAGGACAGGGGGCTACGAGCAGTACTTC. Residues: CASSLGTRTGGYEQYF.